A single sample is the source of the 21 T cell receptor beta chains below, sequenced in a study of blood T cells in healthy people across ages. A second PCR of about 6 to 12 cycles used a sample-barcoded 5' primer and a J-beta primer mix. TCRdb fed the 5' RACE reads into MiXCR, producing one record per CDR3 protein. The table includes 800,000 to 950,000 distinct CDR3 sequences, under 50% detected once. Sequencing input: blood. Every receptor here comes from a man aged 25 to 40 in good health.

With regard to this clonotype: The junction departs from germline at one end; a sequencing error may be responsible. V is TRBV20-1 and J is TRBJ1-2; a weak D match, TRBD1 (6 bases). This CDR3 region has 13 residues. Germline lookup yields CDR1 DFQATT and CDR2 SNEGSKA (reference sequence). The CDR3 DNA is TGCAGTGCTAGTCAGGGGACGGGGTCTGGCTACATCTTC. It codes for CSASQGTGSGYIF.

CDR3 in DNA: TGCGCCAGCAGCCCGGTTTCTGCATTGAACACTGAAGCTTTCTTT. Translation: CASSPVSALNTEAFF. The V and J genes are TRBV5-1 and TRBJ1-1, with no clear D. Germline V gene sequence: CDR1 SGHRS, CDR2 YFSETQ. Trimming took off 4 bases at V and 0 bases at J, with 13 bases between the two ends. The CDR3 consists of 15 residues.

J is TRBJ2-1 and V is TRBV25-1, with 8 bases fitting TRBD2. With V trimmed by 3 bases and J by 8 bases, 6 bases remained unmatched. The CDR3 spans 14 residues. CDR1 is MGHDK and CDR2 is SYGVNS in the germline V gene. CDR3 DNA: TGTGCCAGCAGTGATCTTACTAGCGGCCATGAGCAGTTCTTC. This translates into CASSDLTSGHEQFF.

In its sample, this clonotype was seen a few times. The V call is TRBV5-1, the J call TRBJ2-3, with 11 bases aligning to TRBD2. V gave up 0 bases and J gave up 0 bases; unmatched junction bases: 6. Germline V lookup: CDR1 SGHRS, CDR2 YFSETQ. The CDR3 runs to 18 residues. The CDR3 sequence: CASSLVISSGGSTDTQYF. The CDR3 DNA is TGCGCCAGCAGCTTGGTTATATCTAGCGGGGGGAGCACAGATACGCAGTATTTT.

This clonotype has more than one count but fewer than ten. The chain combines TRBV7-2 with TRBJ2-4, with TRBD1 identical over 8 bases. Germline V gene data show CDR1 as SGHTA and CDR2 as FQGNSA. Trimming at V came to 5 bases and at J to 3 bases, leaving 6 bases not matched to a gene. This CDR3 is 15 amino acids long. The CDR3 here is CASSQDRGGKNIQYF. CDR3 nucleotides: TGTGCCAGCAGCCAAGACAGGGGCGGCAAAAACATTCAGTACTTC.

This clonotype was detected only a few times. The rearrangement links TRBV4-2 to TRBJ1-5, with TRBD1 matching 8 bases. The CDR3 has 16 amino acids. The V segment lost 0 bases and the J segment 11 bases; nucleotides outside the gene matches: 12. The V gene's germline CDR1 is LGHNA and CDR2 YNFKEQ. This CDR3 reads CASSQETGQGESSQHF. CDR3 nucleotide sequence: TGTGCCAGCAGCCAAGAAACTGGACAGGGCGAAAGTTCCCAGCATTTT.

V is TRBV6-2 or TRBV6-3 and J is TRBJ1-2, with D maybe TRBD1 (5 bases). V dropped 2 bases and J dropped 4 bases, with 17 bases sitting between them. Germline V CDR1 and CDR2: MNHEY, SVGEGT. The CDR3 loop spans 16 amino acids. The CDR3 bases are TGTGCCAGCAGTTACGATCTTAAAACAGGACTCTATGGCTACACCTTC. Its protein is CASSYDLKTGLYGYTF.

This clonotype was recorded once. This chain links TRBV3-1 with TRBJ2-7; D perhaps matches TRBD2 (6 bases). CDR3 length equals 12 residues. Trimming took off 4 bases at V and 2 bases at J, with 6 bases between the two ends. Germline CDR1 reads LGHDT; CDR2 reads YNNKEL (reference sequence). The CDR3 sequence: CASSREAYEQYF. CDR3 sequence (DNA): TGTGCCAGCAGCCGGGAGGCCTACGAGCAGTACTTC.

V usage is TRBV5-1 and J usage is TRBJ2-7; no firm D call. The CDR3 is 14 amino acids. V was pared by 4 bases and J by 3 bases, with 14 bases between. CDR1 and CDR2 from the germline V gene are SGHRS and YFSETQ. The CDR3: CASSQDVIVYEQYF. CDR3 bases: TGCGCCAGCAGCCAAGACGTAATCGTCTACGAGCAGTACTTC. The complete variable domain, with remaining parts taken from reference TRBV5-1 and TRBJ2-7, reads KAGVTQTPRYLIKTRGQQVTLSCSPISGHRSVSWYQQTPGQGLQFLFEYFSETQRNKGNFPGRFSGRQFSNSRSEMNVSTLELGDSALYLCASSQDVIVYEQYFGPGTRLTVT.

The V call is TRBV7-2, the J call TRBJ2-5; 8 positions match TRBD1. Germline trimming cut 4 bases from V and 4 bases from J; bases unmatched to any gene: 8. In germline, CDR1 is SGHTA, CDR2 FQGNSA. The CDR3 runs 15 residues. DNA for the CDR3: TGTGCCAGCAGCTCTAGGACAGGGCGGGGAGAGACCCAGTACTTC. This gives the protein CASSSRTGRGETQYF.

V usage is TRBV7-2 and J usage is TRBJ2-5; D gene ambiguous. There are 14 residues in the CDR3. The germline CDR1 and CDR2 sequences are SGHTA and FQGNSA. V dropped 1 base and J dropped 5 bases, with 11 bases sitting between them. The CDR3 sequence: CASSLVQLGETQYF. The DNA for the CDR3 is TGTGCCAGCAGCTTAGTTCAGCTCGGGGAGACCCAGTACTTC.

This chain connects TRBV12-3 or TRBV12-4 to TRBJ2-1, with 12 positions matching TRBD1. The J segment lost 4 bases and the V segment lost 6 bases, leaving 7 bases of the junction unmatched. This CDR3 spans 16 amino acids. CDR3 sequence (DNA): TGTGCCAGCAGCTCCGGGACAGGGGGCGGATACAATGAGCAGTTCTTC. This translates into CASSSGTGGGYNEQFF.

This sequence joins TRBV6-2 or TRBV6-3 and TRBJ2-5, with D unresolved. CDR1 and CDR2 from the germline V gene are MNHEY and SVGEGT. The CDR3 length is 13 residues. Trimming took 6 bases from V and 5 from J, leaving 13 bases between them. The DNA of the CDR3 is TGTGCCAGCAGCACCTTCGTCGTGGAGACCCAGTACTTC. Translating it yields CASSTFVVETQYF.

Turning to this clonotype: One base away lies a much larger clone, so this may be a sequencing read error. The chain combines TRBV14 with TRBJ2-7, with D unclear. CDR1 is SGHDN, CDR2 FVKESK, per germline. The CDR3 totals 13 residues. Deletions cut 0 bases from V and 2 bases from J, with 5 bases between. The CDR3 loop reads CASSQEIAYEQYF. CDR3 DNA: TGTGCCAGCAGCCAAGAGATAGCCTACGAGCAGTACTTC.

The chain is built from TRBV10-3 and TRBJ1-1; D perhaps matches TRBD1 (6 bases). The CDR3 sequence is 11 residues long. The ends were cut back, 4 bases at V and 6 bases at J, with 6 bases in the middle. CDR1 is ENHRY and CDR2 is SYGVKD in the germline V gene. The CDR3 DNA sequence: TGTGCCATCAGTGGGACAGCTGAAGCTTTCTTT. It codes for CAISGTAEAFF.

V is TRBV20-1 and J is TRBJ2-1; D possibly corresponds to TRBD1 (5 bases). Per the germline V gene, CDR1 is DFQATT and CDR2 is SNEGSKA (reference sequence). The CDR3 runs 14 residues. V shed 6 bases and J shed 0 bases, with 12 bases lying between them. CDR3 sequence: CSAPTRDSYNEQFF. Here the CDR3 DNA reads TGCAGTGCCCCAACCAGGGACTCCTACAATGAGCAGTTCTTC.

CDR3 region: CATKTDRYEQYF. For the CDR3, the DNA is TGTGCCACCAAAACGGACAGGTACGAGCAGTACTTC. This chain connects TRBV10-3 to TRBJ2-7, with 7 bases aligning to TRBD1. Unmatched junction bases numbered 7, after V lost 10 bases and J lost 4 bases. Germline lookup yields CDR1 ENHRY and CDR2 SYGVKD. The CDR3 consists of 12 residues.

The genes are TRBV6-6 and TRBJ1-5; 9 bases agree with TRBD1. The CDR3 has 16 amino acids. J gave up 0 bases and V 10 bases, and 10 bases lay outside the gene matches. Germline CDR1 MNHNY, CDR2 SVGAGI (reference sequence). DNA of the CDR3: TGTGCCAACCCGGACAGGGGCGACTATAGCAATCAGCCCCAGCATTTT. Protein product: CANPDRGDYSNQPQHF.

This rearrangement joins TRBV7-9 to TRBJ1-4, with TRBD1 matching over 7 bases. The germline V gene encodes CDR1 SEHNR and CDR2 FQNEAQ (reference sequence). The CDR3 is 16 residues long. Trimming cost V 5 bases and J 7 bases; bases outside gene matches: 13. The CDR3 DNA reads TGTGCCAGCAGCGATACCGGGACAGATCCCCGTGAAAAACTGTTTTTT. Translating gives CASSDTGTDPREKLFF. The full variable domain, completed using reference TRBV7-9 and TRBJ1-4, is DTGVSQNPRHKITKRGQNVTFRCDPISEHNRLYWYRQTLGQGPEFLTYFQNEAQLEKSRLLSDRFSAERPKGSFSTLEIQRTEQGDSAMYLCASSDTGTDPREKLFFGSGTQLSVL.

The V call is TRBV27, the J call TRBJ2-7, with 7 bases lining up with TRBD1. The V and J ends lost 1 base and 2 bases, in that order; junction bases with no gene match: 5. CDR3 size: 15 residues. Germline-derived CDR1 and CDR2 are MNHEY and SMNVEV (reference sequence). The CDR3 region is CASSLLGQYTYEQYF. In DNA form, the CDR3 reads TGTGCCAGCAGTTTATTGGGACAGTATACCTACGAGCAGTACTTC.

V usage is TRBV12-3 or TRBV12-4 and J usage is TRBJ2-7; the D is unclear. Deletions cut 1 base from V and 2 bases from J, with 9 bases between. This CDR3 comprises 14 residues. The chain's CDR3 is CASSLDPWTYEQYF. DNA for the CDR3: TGTGCCAGCAGTTTAGATCCCTGGACCTACGAGCAGTACTTC.